This T cell receptor (beta chain) was identified in a study of tissue T cells after allogeneic stem cell transplantation. Survey-depth TCRbeta CDR3 sequencing reported V/J genes and productive frequencies. Some clones are missing from TCRdb's copy, which holds only in-frame ones; the method was immunoSEQ multiplex PCR. The sample includes fewer than 3,000 clones, around 40% seen only once; the top ten take approximately 20%. This clone appeared a few times. Gene and germline names: mouse. The read terminates 1 residue ahead of where the CDR3 ends, so the germline J gene completes it. The CDR3 consists of 14 residues. Germline CDR1 is NSQYPW and CDR2 is LRSPGD (reference sequence). V dropped 1 base and J dropped 0 bases, with 4 bases sitting between them. Time point meaning: mouse harvest day 14 after allogeneic transplant. Tail vein injection delivered 10^7 T-cell-depleted bone marrow cells and 10^6 splenic CD5+ T cells. Tissues came from B6→BALB/c major-mismatch GVHD mice at day 7 or 14.

The TCR was taken from a female BALB/c mouse given C57BL/6 T cells with graft-versus-host disease after an allogeneic hematopoietic cell transplant. The V call is TRBV1, the J call TRBJ1-3; D gene uncertain. Sequencing used gut tissue. CDR3 DNA, as far as it was read: TGCACCTGCAGTGCAGCCGGTTCTGGAAATACGCTCTAT. It translates to CTCSAAGSGNTLY. The complete CDR3 sequence is CTCSAAGSGNTLYF. The whole variable domain, filled in from reference TRBV1 and TRBJ1-3, reads VTLLEQNPRWRLVPRGQAVNLRCILKNSQYPWMSWYQQDLQKQLQWLFTLRSPGDKEVKSLPGADYLATRVTDTELRLQVANMSQGRTLYCTCSAAGSGNTLYFGEGSRLIVV.